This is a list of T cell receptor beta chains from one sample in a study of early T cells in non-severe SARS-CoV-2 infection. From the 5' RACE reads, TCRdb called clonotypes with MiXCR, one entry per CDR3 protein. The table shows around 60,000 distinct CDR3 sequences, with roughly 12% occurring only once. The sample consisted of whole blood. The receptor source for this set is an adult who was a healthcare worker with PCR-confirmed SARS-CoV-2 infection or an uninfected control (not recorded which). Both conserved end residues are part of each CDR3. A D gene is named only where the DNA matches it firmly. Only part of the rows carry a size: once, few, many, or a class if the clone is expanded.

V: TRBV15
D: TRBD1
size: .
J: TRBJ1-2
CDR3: CATSREDRGYGYTF
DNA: TGTGCCACCAGCAGAGAGGACAGGGGTTATGGCTACACCTTC

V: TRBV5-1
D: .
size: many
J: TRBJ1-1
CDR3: CASSLGSANTEAFF
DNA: TGCGCCAGCAGCTTGGGATCGGCGAACACTGAAGCTTTCTTT

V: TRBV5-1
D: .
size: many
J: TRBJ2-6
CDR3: CASSSDSGANVLTF
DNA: TGCGCCAGCAGTTCTGATTCTGGGGCCAACGTCCTGACTTTC

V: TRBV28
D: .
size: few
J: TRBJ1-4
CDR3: CAGARATTNEKLFF
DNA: TGTGCCGGAGCAAGGGCTACAACTAATGAAAAACTGTTTTTT

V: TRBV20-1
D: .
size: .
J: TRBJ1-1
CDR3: CSVAVGGWGTEAFF
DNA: TGCAGTGTGGCGGTCGGGGGTTGGGGCACTGAAGCTTTCTTT

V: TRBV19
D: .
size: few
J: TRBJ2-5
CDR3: CASSAGFETQYF
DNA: TGTGCCAGTAGTGCGGGGTTTGAGACCCAGTACTTC

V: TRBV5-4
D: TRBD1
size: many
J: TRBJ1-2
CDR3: CASSLDRGVYGYTF
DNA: TGTGCCAGCAGCTTGGACAGGGGGGTCTATGGATACACCTTC

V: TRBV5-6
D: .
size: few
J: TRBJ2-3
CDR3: CASSFGGTSTDTQYF
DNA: TGTGCCAGCAGCTTTGGGGGAACTAGCACAGATACGCAGTATTTT

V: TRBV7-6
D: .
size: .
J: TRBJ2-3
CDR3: CASSMLPTDTQYF
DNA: TGTGCCAGCAGCATGCTTCCTACAGATACGCAGTATTTT

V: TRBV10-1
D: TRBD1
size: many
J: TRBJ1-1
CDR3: CASSAHRGNTEAFF
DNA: TGCGCCAGCAGTGCCCACAGGGGGAACACTGAAGCTTTCTTT

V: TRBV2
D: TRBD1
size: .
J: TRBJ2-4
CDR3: CASSDGQDQNIQYF
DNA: TGTGCCAGCAGTGACGGACAGGACCAAAACATTCAGTACTTC

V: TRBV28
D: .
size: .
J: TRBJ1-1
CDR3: CASSPNLRTTEAFF
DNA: TGTGCCAGCAGTCCCAACCTGCGGACCACTGAAGCTTTCTTT

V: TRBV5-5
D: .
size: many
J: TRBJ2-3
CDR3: CASSLESSTSASTDTQYF
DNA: TGTGCCAGCAGCTTGGAGTCTTCCACATCGGCTAGCACAGATACGCAGTATTTT

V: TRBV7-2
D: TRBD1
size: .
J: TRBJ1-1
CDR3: CASSLVVGTGYMNTEAFF
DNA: TGTGCCAGCAGCTTAGTAGTAGGGACAGGGTACATGAACACTGAAGCTTTCTTT

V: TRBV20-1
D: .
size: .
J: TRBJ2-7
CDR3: CSARPYGRGGVYEQYF
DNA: TGCAGTGCTAGACCCTACGGTCGGGGTGGGGTATACGAGCAGTACTTC

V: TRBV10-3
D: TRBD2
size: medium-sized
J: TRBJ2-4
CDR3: CAISDGGRGRAKNIQYF
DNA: TGTGCCATCAGTGATGGCGGGAGAGGTCGAGCCAAAAACATTCAGTACTTC

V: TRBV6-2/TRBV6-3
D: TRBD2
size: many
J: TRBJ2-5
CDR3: CASSYSAGGPSETQYF
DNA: TGTGCCAGCAGTTACTCAGCGGGGGGGCCGTCGGAGACCCAGTACTTC

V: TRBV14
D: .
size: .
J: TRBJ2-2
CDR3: CASSRTLGMESTGELFF
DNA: TGTGCCAGCAGCCGAACCCTAGGGATGGAATCCACCGGGGAGCTGTTTTTT

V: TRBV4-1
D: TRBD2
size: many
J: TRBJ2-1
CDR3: CASSQDTTSGGVSEQFF
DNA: TGCGCCAGCAGCCAAGATACAACTAGCGGGGGTGTTTCTGAGCAGTTCTTC

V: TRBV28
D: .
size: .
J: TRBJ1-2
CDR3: CASSFRSGQGYTF
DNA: TGTGCCAGCAGTTTTCGGTCAGGGCAGGGCTACACCTTC

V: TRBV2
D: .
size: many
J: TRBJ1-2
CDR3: CASRTGPGERGYTF
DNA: TGTGCCAGCAGGACCGGCCCAGGGGAGCGTGGCTACACCTTC

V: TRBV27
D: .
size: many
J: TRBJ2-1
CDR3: CASSLTRGNNEQFF
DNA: TGTGCCAGCAGTTTAACCCGGGGGAACAATGAGCAGTTCTTC

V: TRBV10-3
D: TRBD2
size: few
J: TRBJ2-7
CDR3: CAIGGGVPYEQYF
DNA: TGTGCCATCGGTGGGGGGGTACCCTACGAGCAGTACTTC

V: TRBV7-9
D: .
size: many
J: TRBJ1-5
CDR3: CASSRGGSNQPQHF
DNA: TGTGCCAGCAGTCGCGGCGGGAGCAATCAGCCCCAGCATTTT

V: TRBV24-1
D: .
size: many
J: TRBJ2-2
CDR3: CATSVPGNGELFF
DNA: TGTGCCACCAGTGTACCGGGAAACGGGGAGCTGTTTTTT

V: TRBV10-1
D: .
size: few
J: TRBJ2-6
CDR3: CASSESDYSGANVLTF
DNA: TGCGCCAGCAGTGAATCGGACTACTCTGGGGCCAACGTCCTGACTTTC

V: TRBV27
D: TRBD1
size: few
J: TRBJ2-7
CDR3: CASSLGTGAEQYF
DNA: TGTGCCAGCAGTTTAGGCACAGGGGCCGAGCAGTACTTC

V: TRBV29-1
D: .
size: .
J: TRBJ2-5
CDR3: CSVEVPLQETQYF
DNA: TGCAGCGTTGAAGTCCCTTTACAAGAGACCCAGTACTTC

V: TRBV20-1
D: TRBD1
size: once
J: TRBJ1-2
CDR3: CSALQGISYGYTF
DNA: TGCAGTGCTCTACAGGGGATTTCTTATGGCTACACCTTC

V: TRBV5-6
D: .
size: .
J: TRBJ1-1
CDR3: CASSLVGGDTEAFF
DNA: TGTGCCAGCAGCTTGGTGGGAGGGGACACTGAAGCTTTCTTT

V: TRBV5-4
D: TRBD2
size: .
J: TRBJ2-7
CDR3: CASSAGLAGGNSYEQYF
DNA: TGTGCCAGCAGCGCAGGACTAGCGGGAGGTAACTCCTACGAGCAGTACTTC

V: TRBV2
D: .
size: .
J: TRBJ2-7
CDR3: CASSEDNEQYF
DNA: TGTGCCAGCAGTGAAGATAACGAGCAGTACTTC

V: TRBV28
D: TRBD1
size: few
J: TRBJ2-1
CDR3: CASSLDRVGEQFF
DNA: TGTGCCAGCAGTTTAGACAGGGTGGGTGAGCAGTTCTTC

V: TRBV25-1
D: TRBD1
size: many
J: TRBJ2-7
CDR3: CASSPSSRGGTGSSYEQYF
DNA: TGTGCCAGCAGCCCGTCCTCCCGGGGCGGGACAGGGAGCTCCTACGAGCAGTACTTC

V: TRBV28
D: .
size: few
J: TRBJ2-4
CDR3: CASSFGGAKNIQYF
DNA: TGTGCCAGCAGTTTTGGGGGTGCCAAAAACATTCAGTACTTC

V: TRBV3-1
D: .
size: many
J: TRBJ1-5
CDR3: CASSQKFEGVNQPQHF
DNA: TGTGCCAGCAGCCAAAAGTTTGAGGGAGTAAATCAGCCCCAGCATTTT

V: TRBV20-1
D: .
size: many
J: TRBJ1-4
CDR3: CSARDNRRGEKLFF
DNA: TGCAGTGCTAGAGATAACAGGCGAGGAGAAAAACTGTTTTTT

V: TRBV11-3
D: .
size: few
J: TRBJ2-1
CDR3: CASSSSPLAVMGYF
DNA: TGTGCCAGCAGCTCGAGCCCCCTGGCGGTAATGGGGTACTTC

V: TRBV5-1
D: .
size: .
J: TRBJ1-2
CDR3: CASSFEWTVGYTF
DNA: TGCGCCAGCAGCTTCGAATGGACAGTCGGCTACACCTTC

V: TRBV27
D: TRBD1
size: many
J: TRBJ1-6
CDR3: CASSQGAEYNSPLHF
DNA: TGTGCCAGCAGCCAGGGGGCCGAGTATAATTCACCCCTCCACTTT

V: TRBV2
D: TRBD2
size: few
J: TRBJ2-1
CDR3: CASRVTSGRAYNEQFF
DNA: TGTGCCAGCAGAGTTACTAGCGGGAGGGCCTACAATGAGCAGTTCTTC